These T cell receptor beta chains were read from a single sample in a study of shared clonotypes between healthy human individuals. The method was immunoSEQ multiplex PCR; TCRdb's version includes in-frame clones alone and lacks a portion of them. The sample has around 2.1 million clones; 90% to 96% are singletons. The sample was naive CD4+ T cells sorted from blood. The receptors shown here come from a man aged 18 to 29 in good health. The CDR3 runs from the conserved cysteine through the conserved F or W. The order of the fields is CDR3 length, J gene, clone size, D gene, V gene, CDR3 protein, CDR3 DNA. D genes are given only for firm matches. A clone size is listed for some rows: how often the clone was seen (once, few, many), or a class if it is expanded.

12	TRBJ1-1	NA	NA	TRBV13	CASSSPGPKAFF	TGTGCCAGCAGCTCTCCGGGCCCAAAAGCTTTCTTT
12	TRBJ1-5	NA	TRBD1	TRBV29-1	CSVGDRDQPQHF	TGCAGCGTTGGGGACAGGGACCAGCCCCAGCATTTT
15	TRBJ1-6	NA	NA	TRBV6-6	CASSYPTNAQAPLHF	TGTGCCAGCAGTTACCCTACGAACGCGCAGGCGCCCCTCCACTTT
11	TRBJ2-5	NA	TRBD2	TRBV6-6	CASTGGETQYF	TGTGCCAGCACGGGGGGAGAGACCCAGTACTTC
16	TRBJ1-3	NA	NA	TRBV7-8	CASSLRTGPSGNTIYF	TGTGCCAGCAGCTTAAGAACAGGGCCCTCTGGAAACACCATATATTTT
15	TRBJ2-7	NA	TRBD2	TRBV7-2	CASSLSLAGVNEQYF	TGTGCCAGCAGCTTGAGTTTAGCGGGGGTTAACGAGCAGTACTTC
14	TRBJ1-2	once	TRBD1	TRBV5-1	CASSLYGTDYGYTF	TGCGCCAGCAGCTTATATGGGACAGACTATGGCTACACCTTC
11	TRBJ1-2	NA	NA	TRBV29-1	CSVGGQEGYTF	TGCAGCGTTGGGGGGCAAGAAGGCTACACCTTC
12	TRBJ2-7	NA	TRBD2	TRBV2	CATRDYSYEQYF	TGTGCCACCCGGGACTACTCCTACGAGCAGTACTTC
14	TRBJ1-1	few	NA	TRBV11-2	CASSSRAMNTEAFF	TGTGCCAGCAGCTCTAGGGCCATGAACACTGAAGCTTTCTTT
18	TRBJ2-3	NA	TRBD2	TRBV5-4	CASSPASGRAPSTDTQYF	TGTGCCAGCAGCCCGGCTAGCGGGAGGGCCCCTAGCACAGATACGCAGTATTTT
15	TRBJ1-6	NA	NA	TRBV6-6	CASSLDSSYNSPLHF	TGTGCCAGCAGTCTTGACAGCTCCTATAATTCACCCCTCCACTTT
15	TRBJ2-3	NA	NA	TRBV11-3	CASSLDGGAADTQYF	TGTGCCAGCAGCTTAGATGGGGGCGCGGCAGATACGCAGTATTTT
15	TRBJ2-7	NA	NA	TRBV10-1	CASSESPGINYEQYF	TGCGCCAGCAGTGAGTCGCCAGGGATTAACTACGAGCAGTACTTC
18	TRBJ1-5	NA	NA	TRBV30	CAWRPGWAQGVGNQPQHF	TGTGCCTGGAGACCTGGGTGGGCCCAAGGGGTCGGAAATCAGCCCCAGCATTTT
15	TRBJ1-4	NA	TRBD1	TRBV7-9	CASSSGQGSGEKLFF	TGTGCCAGCAGCTCCGGACAGGGATCGGGGGAAAAACTGTTTTTT
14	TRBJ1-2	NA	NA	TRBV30	CAWTEQQENYGYTF	TGTGCCTGGACAGAACAACAGGAAAACTATGGCTACACCTTC
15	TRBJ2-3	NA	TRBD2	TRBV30	CAWRFSGGNTDTQYF	TGTGCCTGGAGATTTAGCGGGGGGAACACAGATACGCAGTATTTT
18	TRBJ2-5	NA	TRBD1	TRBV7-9	CASSLGGQASMNQETQYF	TGTGCCAGCAGCTTAGGGGGACAGGCCAGTATGAATCAAGAGACCCAGTACTTC
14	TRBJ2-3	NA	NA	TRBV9	CASSPGPGESTQYF	TGTGCCAGCAGCCCCGGCCCCGGCGAGTCTACGCAGTATTTT
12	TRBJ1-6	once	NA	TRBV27	CASSLYNSPLHF	TGTGCCAGCAGTTTATATAATTCACCCCTCCACTTT
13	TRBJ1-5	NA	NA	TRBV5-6	CASSSSGGQPQHF	TGTGCCAGCAGCTCCAGCGGAGGTCAGCCCCAGCATTTT
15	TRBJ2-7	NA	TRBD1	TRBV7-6	CASSLGTERTYEQYF	TGTGCCAGCAGCTTGGGGACAGAAAGAACCTACGAGCAGTACTTC
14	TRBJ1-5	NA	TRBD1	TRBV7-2	CASSPGQDSQPQHF	TGTGCCAGCAGCCCTGGACAGGACTCTCAGCCCCAGCATTTT
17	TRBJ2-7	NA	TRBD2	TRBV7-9	CASSFLLGTSGSHEQYF	TGTGCCAGCAGCTTCCTCCTCGGGACTAGCGGGAGTCACGAGCAGTACTTC
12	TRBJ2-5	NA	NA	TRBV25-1	CASSATLQTQYF	TGTGCCAGCAGTGCCACCTTACAGACCCAGTACTTC
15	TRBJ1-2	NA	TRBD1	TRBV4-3	CASSQLFGQGYGYTF	TGCGCCAGCAGCCAATTATTCGGACAGGGGTATGGCTACACCTTC
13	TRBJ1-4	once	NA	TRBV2	CATRPSPKEKLFF	TGTGCCACCCGGCCCTCCCCAAAGGAAAAACTGTTTTTT
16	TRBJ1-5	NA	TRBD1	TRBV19	CASTRTGQISNQPQHF	TGTGCCAGTACCCGGACAGGCCAAATTAGCAATCAGCCCCAGCATTTT